This TCR beta chain derives from a study of T-cell memory formation after mild COVID-19. The study, taken as a whole, reports: Clones contracting day 15 to 85 were balanced CD4/CD8; later expanders leaned CD4+.

A 5'RACE reaction primed in the constant segment made cDNA libraries of TCR alpha and TCR beta, and these carried sample barcodes and UMIs. TCRdb used MiXCR to reprocess the 5' RACE reads, holding one entry per CDR3 protein. The repertoire holds just under 350,000 distinct CDR3 sequences, with 10% to 15% as singletons. Turning to this clonotype: Its antigen remains unidentified.

Germline V CDR1 and CDR2: SGDLS, YYNGEE. The CDR3 covers 15 residues. Deletions cut 0 bases from V and 5 bases from J, with 14 bases between. V gene TRBV9 combines with J gene TRBJ2-5; D may correspond to TRBD1 or TRBD2 (5 bases each). Material: PBMCs or a T cell subset sorted from them (not recorded which). The TCR sequence derives from a man aged 18-30 years who had mild COVID-19 (a few samples of this study predate the infection). Cell type and time point are not known. CDR3 DNA: TGTGCCAGCAGCGTAGCTGATCAGGGACGGGAGACCCAGTACTTC. The encoded protein is CASSVADQGRETQYF.